These 28 T cell receptor beta chains came from one sample sequenced in a study of blood T cell repertoires in COVID-19. Clones were read by immunoSEQ multiplex PCR, and TCRdb kept only the in-frame ones, dropping some. The table shows some 68,000 clones, with around 91% occurring only once. The source material was peripheral blood. These receptors came from a man between 50 and 59 years old with COVID-19, enrolled during active disease.

The V call is TRBV6-5, the J call TRBJ2-5, with 9 bases identical to TRBD1. V gave up 6 bases and J gave up 4 bases; unmatched junction bases: 6. Germline CDR1 is MNHEY and CDR2 is SVGAGI. The CDR3 spans 14 residues. The DNA for the CDR3 is TGTGCCAGCAGACCTACAGGGGGCGGAGAGACCCAGTACTTC. Protein sequence: CASRPTGGGETQYF.

This chain connects TRBV6-9 to TRBJ2-5; 9 bases match TRBD1. Germline lookup yields CDR1 MNHGY and CDR2 SVAAGI. J lost 1 base, V lost 1 base, and 1 base had no gene match. The CDR3 is 15 residues long. CDR3 sequence: CASSYWGQGQETQYF. The CDR3 coding sequence is TGTGCCAGCAGTTATTGGGGACAGGGCCAAGAGACCCAGTACTTC.

V and J are TRBV7-6 and TRBJ2-1; 7 bases agree with TRBD1. Germline trimming cut 4 bases from V and 8 bases from J; bases unmatched to any gene: 2. Germline lookup yields CDR1 SGHVS and CDR2 FNYEAQ. The CDR3 spans 12 residues. The CDR3 coding sequence is TGTGCCAGCAGCTCGACAGGGTATGAGCAGTTCTTC. This gives the protein CASSSTGYEQFF.

The chain links TRBV29-1 to TRBJ2-5; 9 positions agree with TRBD1. V was clipped by 5 bases and J by 5 bases; unmatched bases: 9. Germline lookup yields CDR1 SQVTM and CDR2 ANQGSEA. This CDR3 has 14 residues. The CDR3 region is CSVQGDRAKETQYF. Written as DNA, the CDR3 is TGCAGCGTTCAGGGGGACAGGGCTAAGGAGACCCAGTACTTC.

The chain couples TRBV6-2 or TRBV6-3 to TRBJ1-5; possibly TRBD1 for D (5 bases). Trimming stripped 5 bases from V and 6 bases from J, with 14 bases between. The CDR3 is made up of 14 amino acids. The germline V gene encodes CDR1 MNHEY and CDR2 SVGEGT. CDR3 coding DNA: TGTGCCAGCAGTACGTGGGGAGGGGCTCAGCCCCAGCATTTT. Its protein product is CASSTWGGAQPQHF.

V gene TRBV3-1 (or the pseudogene TRBV3-2) combines with J gene TRBJ2-5, with 13 positions matching TRBD2. Germline V lookup: CDR1 LGHDT, CDR2 YNNKEL (reference sequence). CDR3 length equals 18 residues. Unmatched junction bases numbered 10, after V lost 4 bases and J lost 2 bases. As DNA, the CDR3 is TGTGCCAGCAGCCCAGACCGAACGGGACTAGCGGGACAAGAGACCCAGTACTTC. Translation gives CASSPDRTGLAGQETQYF.

The chain combines TRBV5-4 with TRBJ1-3; D remains ambiguous. The V gene lost 3 bases and the J gene lost 0 bases, with 16 bases spanning the gap. Germline V lookup: CDR1 SGHNT, CDR2 YYREEE (reference sequence). The CDR3 is 17 residues long. CDR3 DNA: TGTGCCAGCAGCTCGATGAACACGGAGAGCTCTGGAAACACCATATATTTT. Translation gives CASSSMNTESSGNTIYF.

This chain uses TRBV7-9 with TRBJ1-1; tentative D call: TRBD1 (6 bases). V lost 6 bases and J 5 bases, leaving 10 bases between the germline ends. Germline V gives CDR1 SEHNR, CDR2 FQNEAQ (reference sequence). This CDR3 region has 12 residues. CDR3 coding DNA: TGTGCCAGCAGTTTCGACAGGACTGAAGCTTTCTTT. Translating gives CASSFDRTEAFF.

This clone occurred once. The chain links TRBV6-2 or TRBV6-3 to TRBJ2-3; 10 nucleotides align to TRBD2. The germline gives CDR1 MNHEY, CDR2 SVGEGT. The CDR3 covers 17 residues. V shed 6 bases and J 1 base; nucleotides not matched to a gene: 10. CDR3 coding DNA: TGTGCCAGCAGCACCGCTAGCGGGAGAGGGGGCACAGATACGCAGTATTTT. This codes for CASSTASGRGGTDTQYF.

The chain uses TRBV15 and TRBJ1-1, with TRBD1 matching over 12 bases. The CDR3 spans 17 residues. With 1 base clipped from V and 4 bases from J, the junction kept 7 bases outside the gene matches. The V gene's germline CDR1 is LNHNV and CDR2 YYDKDF (reference sequence). The CDR3 region is CATSRGPWDRGRTEAFF. The CDR3 DNA sequence: TGTGCCACCAGCAGAGGGCCATGGGACAGGGGGCGCACTGAAGCTTTCTTT.

The chain employs TRBV9 and TRBJ2-7, with 10 nucleotides matching TRBD2. CDR3 size: 15 residues. Trimming removed 4 bases from V and 2 bases from J; junction bases left unmatched: 6. Germline V gene data show CDR1 as SGDLS and CDR2 as YYNGEE. CDR3 bases: TGTGCCAGCAGCTTCGGACTAGCGGAACCCTACGAGCAGTACTTC. This encodes CASSFGLAEPYEQYF.

The rearrangement uses TRBV7-9 and TRBJ2-7; 10 nucleotides line up with TRBD1. The CDR3 consists of 14 residues. Germline V CDR1 and CDR2: SEHNR, FQNEAQ (reference sequence). J gave up 5 bases and V 6 bases, and 7 bases lay outside the gene matches. CDR3 in amino acids: CASRLTGGGHEQYF. The DNA of the CDR3 is TGTGCCAGCAGGTTGACAGGGGGCGGTCACGAGCAGTACTTC.

The V gene is TRBV10-3, the J gene TRBJ1-2; no firm D call. Looked up from germline, CDR1 is ENHRY and CDR2 is SYGVKD. Trimming removed 0 bases from V and 8 bases from J, with 10 bases in between. This CDR3 has 13 amino acids. Here the CDR3 reads CAISESGEGGYTF. The CDR3 nucleotides read TGTGCCATCAGTGAGTCGGGAGAAGGAGGCTACACCTTC.

The chain has TRBV3-1 (or the pseudogene TRBV3-2) and TRBJ2-7, with D possibly matching TRBD1 (5 bases). CDR1 LGHDT and CDR2 YNNKEL come from the germline V gene (reference sequence). The CDR3 contains 14 residues. V lost 1 base to trimming and J lost 2 bases, with 9 bases between them. The CDR3 loop is CASSQGARAYEQYF. The DNA for the CDR3 is TGTGCCAGCAGCCAAGGGGCCAGGGCCTACGAGCAGTACTTC.

This clone appeared once. The V call is TRBV29-1, the J call TRBJ2-3, with 11 bases identical to TRBD1. Germline loops: CDR1 SQVTM, CDR2 ANQGSEA. V lost 5 bases to trimming and J lost 3 bases; unmatched junction nucleotides: 7. The CDR3 is made up of 15 amino acids. CDR3 loop: CSVSSGTGGTDTQYF. As DNA, the CDR3 is TGCAGCGTTTCCTCCGGGACAGGGGGGACAGATACGCAGTATTTT.

The gene calls are TRBV4-1 and TRBJ1-2; 9 nucleotides line up with TRBD1. The CDR3 runs to 15 residues. Germline V gene sequence: CDR1 MGHRA, CDR2 YSYEKL. Trimming cost V 0 bases and J 4 bases; bases outside gene matches: 3. The CDR3 here is CASSQDGDRVYGYTF. CDR3 DNA: TGCGCCAGCAGCCAAGACGGGGACAGGGTCTATGGCTACACCTTC.

This chain joins TRBV30 and TRBJ2-3; TRBD2 aligns across 7 bases. Germline-derived CDR1 and CDR2 are GTSNPN and SVGIG (reference sequence). The CDR3 runs to 14 residues. V trimming: 1 base; J trimming: 5 bases; junction bases outside the gene matches: 6. CDR3 sequence: CAWSGLAEVDTQYF. CDR3 DNA: TGTGCCTGGAGTGGCCTAGCGGAAGTAGATACGCAGTATTTT. Based on the CDR3 plus reference TRBV30 and TRBJ2-3, the full variable domain is SQTIHQWPATLVQPVGSPLSLECTVEGTSNPNLYWYRQAAGRGLQLLFYSVGIGQISSEVPQNLSASRPQDRQFILSSKKLLLSDSGFYLCAWSGLAEVDTQYFGPGTRLTVL.

The chain employs TRBV5-5 and TRBJ2-5, with D maybe TRBD1 (6 bases). The V end was cut by 3 bases, the J end by 6 bases, with 12 bases between. This CDR3 is 13 amino acids long. Germline CDR1 and CDR2: SGHKS and YYEKEE (reference sequence). The CDR3 sequence: CASSSGHQQTQYF. DNA for the CDR3: TGTGCCAGCAGCTCGGGACATCAACAGACCCAGTACTTC. The full variable domain, its missing parts supplied by reference TRBV5-5 and TRBJ2-5, is DAGVTQSPTHLIKTRGQQVTLRCSPISGHKSVSWYQQVLGQGPQFIFQYYEKEERGRGNFPDRFSARQFPNYSSELNVNALLLGDSALYLCASSSGHQQTQYFGPGTRLLVL.

V gene TRBV11-3 combines with J gene TRBJ2-1; TRBD2 matches 8 bases. The CDR3 length is 15 residues. After removal of 5 bases from V and 3 bases from J, the junction contained 6 bases not matched to a gene. CDR1 is SGHNT and CDR2 is YENEEA in the germline V gene. CDR3 bases: TGTGCCAGCAGCCCCGGGAGGGCCGGCTACAATGAGCAGTTCTTC. Amino acids: CASSPGRAGYNEQFF.

This clone appeared a single time. The chain has TRBV24-1 and TRBJ1-2; 12 nucleotides align to TRBD1. J was trimmed by 4 bases and V by 12 bases; bases with no gene match: 11. Germline CDR1 is KGHDR and CDR2 is SFDVKD. The CDR3 runs to 15 residues. This CDR3 is CAARDRGLIGYGYTF. The CDR3 DNA reads as TGTGCCGCCCGGGACAGGGGGCTCATTGGCTATGGCTACACCTTC.

V gene TRBV5-1 combines with J gene TRBJ2-5, with TRBD1 as a possible D gene (7 bases). CDR3 length equals 13 residues. V lost 4 bases and J lost 4, with 11 bases in between. The germline V gene has CDR1 SGHRS and CDR2 YFSETQ. CDR3 amino acids: CASSGRGAETQYF. CDR3 coding DNA: TGCGCCAGCAGCGGCAGGGGGGCAGAGACCCAGTACTTC.

The J gene is TRBJ2-7, the V gene TRBV19; 10 nucleotides line up with TRBD2. CDR3 size: 15 residues. With 5 bases clipped from V and 0 bases from J, the junction kept 4 bases outside the gene matches. Germline CDR1 and CDR2: LNHDA and SQIVND (reference sequence). Here the CDR3 reads CASSPGTSDSYEQYF. The CDR3 DNA reads as TGTGCCAGTAGTCCGGGGACTAGCGACTCCTACGAGCAGTACTTC.

The chain recombines TRBV10-3 with TRBJ2-3; 7 nucleotides line up with TRBD2. The trim removed 0 bases at V and 2 bases at J, leaving 11 bases unmatched. CDR3 size: 18 residues. CDR1 ENHRY and CDR2 SYGVKD come from the germline V gene. The CDR3 loop is CAISESGEGPADTDTQYF. CDR3 DNA sequence: TGTGCCATCAGTGAGTCGGGGGAGGGGCCAGCGGACACAGATACGCAGTATTTT.

This clone occurred once. The chain uses TRBV9 and TRBJ2-7; TRBD2 matches 7 bases. Germline V gene lookup returns CDR1 SGDLS and CDR2 YYNGEE. Trimming took 2 bases from V and 0 from J; bases not matched to a gene: 5. CDR3 length: 15 residues. The CDR3 DNA follows: TGTGCCAGCAGCGTCTCCGGGACTAACTCCTACGAGCAGTACTTC. This codes for CASSVSGTNSYEQYF.

The V gene is TRBV9, the J gene TRBJ1-1, with D uncertain. The V gene's germline CDR1 is SGDLS and CDR2 YYNGEE. There are 14 residues in the CDR3. Trimming cost V 4 bases and J 6 bases, with 16 bases left between them. The CDR3 reads CASSTDGDVAEAFF. CDR3 in DNA: TGTGCCAGCAGCACAGATGGTGATGTGGCTGAAGCTTTCTTT.

The gene calls are TRBV5-1 and TRBJ2-2, with D perhaps matching TRBD1 (5 bases). The ends were cut back, 1 base at V and 0 bases at J, with 10 bases in the middle. Germline CDR1 and CDR2: SGHRS and YFSETQ. CDR3 size: 16 residues. The CDR3 reads CASSLHGQTNTGELFF. CDR3 coding DNA: TGCGCCAGCAGCTTGCATGGACAAACGAACACCGGGGAGCTGTTTTTT.

The chain combines TRBV10-3 with TRBJ2-7, with D possibly being TRBD2 (6 bases). Germline V gene sequence: CDR1 ENHRY, CDR2 SYGVKD. The CDR3 runs 13 residues. Trimming removed 10 bases from V and 2 bases from J, with 15 bases in between. As DNA, the CDR3 is TGTGCCACCGCCGGCGGGGCCGCCTACGAGCAGTACTTC. The encoded protein is CATAGGAAYEQYF.

V is TRBV19 and J is TRBJ2-3; possibly TRBD1 for D (5 bases). The V gene's germline CDR1 is LNHDA and CDR2 SQIVND (reference sequence). There are 15 residues in the CDR3. V was trimmed by 3 bases and J by 2 bases, leaving 12 bases between them. The CDR3 region has the DNA TGTGCCAGTAGTATCTCACAGGCCTTCACAGATACGCAGTATTTT. This codes for CASSISQAFTDTQYF.